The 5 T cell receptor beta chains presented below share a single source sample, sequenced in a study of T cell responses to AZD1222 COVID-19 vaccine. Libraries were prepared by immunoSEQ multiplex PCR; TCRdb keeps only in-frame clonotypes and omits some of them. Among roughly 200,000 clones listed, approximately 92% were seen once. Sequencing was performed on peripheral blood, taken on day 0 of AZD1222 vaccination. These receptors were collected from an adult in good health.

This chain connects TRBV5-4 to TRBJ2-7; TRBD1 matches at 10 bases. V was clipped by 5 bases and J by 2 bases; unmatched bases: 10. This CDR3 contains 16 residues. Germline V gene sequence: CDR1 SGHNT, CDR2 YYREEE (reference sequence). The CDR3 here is CASSLPGTGATYEQYF. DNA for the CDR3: TGTGCCAGCAGTTTGCCCGGGACAGGGGCCACCTACGAGCAGTACTTC.

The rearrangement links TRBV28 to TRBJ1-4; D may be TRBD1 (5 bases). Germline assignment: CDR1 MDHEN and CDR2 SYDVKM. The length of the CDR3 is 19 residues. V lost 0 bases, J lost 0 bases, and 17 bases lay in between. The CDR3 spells CASSLWGMGRVATNEKLFF. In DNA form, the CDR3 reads TGTGCCAGCAGTTTATGGGGAATGGGCAGGGTGGCAACTAATGAAAAACTGTTTTTT.

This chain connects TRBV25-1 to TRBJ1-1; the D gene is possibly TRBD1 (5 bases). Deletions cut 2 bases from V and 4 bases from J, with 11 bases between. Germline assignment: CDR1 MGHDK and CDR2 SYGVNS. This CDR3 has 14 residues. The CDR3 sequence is CASSEQGGRTEAFF. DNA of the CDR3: TGTGCCAGCAGTGAACAGGGAGGTCGCACTGAAGCTTTCTTT.

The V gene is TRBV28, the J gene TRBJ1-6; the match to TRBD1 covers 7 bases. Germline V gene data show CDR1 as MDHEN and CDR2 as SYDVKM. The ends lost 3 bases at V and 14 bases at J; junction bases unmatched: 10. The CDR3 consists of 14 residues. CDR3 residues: CASSLVQGPQALHF. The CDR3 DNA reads TGTGCCAGCAGTTTGGTACAGGGGCCGCAAGCCCTCCACTTT.

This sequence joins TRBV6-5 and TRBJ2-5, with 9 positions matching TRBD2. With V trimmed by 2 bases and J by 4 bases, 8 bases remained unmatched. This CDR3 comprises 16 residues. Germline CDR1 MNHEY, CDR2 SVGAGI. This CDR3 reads CASSYPRGGARETQYF. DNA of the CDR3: TGTGCCAGCAGTTACCCTCGCGGGGGGGCGCGAGAGACCCAGTACTTC.